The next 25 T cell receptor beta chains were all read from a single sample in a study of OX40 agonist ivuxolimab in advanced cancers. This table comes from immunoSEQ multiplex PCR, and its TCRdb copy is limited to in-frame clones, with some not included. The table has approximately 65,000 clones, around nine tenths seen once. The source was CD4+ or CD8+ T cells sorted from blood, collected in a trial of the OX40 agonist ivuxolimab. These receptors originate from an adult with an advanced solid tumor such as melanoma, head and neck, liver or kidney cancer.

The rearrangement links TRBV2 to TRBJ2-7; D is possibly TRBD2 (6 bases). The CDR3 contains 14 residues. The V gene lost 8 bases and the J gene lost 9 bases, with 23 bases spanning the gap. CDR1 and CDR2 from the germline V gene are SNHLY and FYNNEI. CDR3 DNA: TGTGCCAGCGGGGCGGGGAATGTCCAGGGACGGCAGTACTTC. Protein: CASGAGNVQGRQYF.

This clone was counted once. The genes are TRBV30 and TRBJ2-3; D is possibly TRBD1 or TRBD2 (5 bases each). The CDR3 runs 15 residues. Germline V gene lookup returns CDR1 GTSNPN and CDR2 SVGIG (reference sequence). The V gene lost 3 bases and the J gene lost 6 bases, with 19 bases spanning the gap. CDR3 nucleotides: TGTGCCTGGAGGGCGCCGGGGCAGGGTAAGGATACGCAGTATTTT. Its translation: CAWRAPGQGKDTQYF.

The CDR3 DNA reads as TGTGCCAGCAGCCTCTCCCGCGGGAGGGAAGCTTTCTTT. It yields the protein CASSLSRGREAFF. The genes are TRBV7-9 and TRBJ1-1; D remains unclear. V was cut by 5 bases and J by 8 bases, with 15 bases left in between. Germline V gene sequence: CDR1 SEHNR, CDR2 FQNEAQ (reference sequence). CDR3 length equals 13 residues.

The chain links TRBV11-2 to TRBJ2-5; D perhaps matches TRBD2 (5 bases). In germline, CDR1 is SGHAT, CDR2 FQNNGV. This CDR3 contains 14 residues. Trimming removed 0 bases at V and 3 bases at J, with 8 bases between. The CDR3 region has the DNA TGTGCCAGCAGCTTAGAGACGGGAAAAGAGACCCAGTACTTC. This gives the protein CASSLETGKETQYF.

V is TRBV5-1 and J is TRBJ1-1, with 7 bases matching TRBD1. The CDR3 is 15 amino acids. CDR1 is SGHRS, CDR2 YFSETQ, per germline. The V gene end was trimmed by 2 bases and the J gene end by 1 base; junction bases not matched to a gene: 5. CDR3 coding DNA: TGCGCCAGCAGCTTCTCCGGACAGGAGAACACTGAAGCTTTCTTT. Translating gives CASSFSGQENTEAFF.

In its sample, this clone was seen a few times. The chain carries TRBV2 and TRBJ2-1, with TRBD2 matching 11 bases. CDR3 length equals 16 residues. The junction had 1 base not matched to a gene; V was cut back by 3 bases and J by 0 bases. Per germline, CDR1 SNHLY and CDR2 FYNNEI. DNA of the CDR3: TGTGCCAGCAGTGAGGGACTAGCGGCCTCCTACAATGAGCAGTTCTTC. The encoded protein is CASSEGLAASYNEQFF.

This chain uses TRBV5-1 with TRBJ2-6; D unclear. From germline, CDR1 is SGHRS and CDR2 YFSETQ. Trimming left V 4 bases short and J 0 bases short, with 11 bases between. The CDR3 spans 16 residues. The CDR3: CASSIDGSSGANVLTF. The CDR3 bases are TGCGCCAGCAGCATTGACGGTAGCTCTGGGGCCAACGTCCTGACTTTC.

As DNA, the CDR3 is TGTGCCAGCAGCTCCCGCCCCGGAGGGAAGTACGAGCAGTACTTC. Translated: CASSSRPGGKYEQYF. The chain carries TRBV11-2 and TRBJ2-7; perhaps TRBD2 as D (6 bases). The germline gives CDR1 SGHAT, CDR2 FQNNGV. V lost 4 bases and J lost 4, with 17 bases in between. The CDR3 has 15 residues.

Written as DNA, the CDR3 is TGTGCCACCAGCAAAGCCTACGTAGTCCAAGAGACCCAGTACTTC. It yields the protein CATSKAYVVQETQYF. The V and J genes are TRBV15 and TRBJ2-5; D remains unclear. Trimming removed 4 bases from V and 1 base from J, with 13 bases in between. This CDR3 has 15 amino acids. Germline V gives CDR1 LNHNV, CDR2 YYDKDF (reference sequence).

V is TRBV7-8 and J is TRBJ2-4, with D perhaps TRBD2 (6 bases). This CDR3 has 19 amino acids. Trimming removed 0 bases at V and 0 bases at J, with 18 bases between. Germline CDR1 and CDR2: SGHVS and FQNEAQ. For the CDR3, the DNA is TGTGCCAGCAGCTTAGCGGGCAGGGAGAGGGGACTAGCCAAAAACATTCAGTACTTC. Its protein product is CASSLAGRERGLAKNIQYF.

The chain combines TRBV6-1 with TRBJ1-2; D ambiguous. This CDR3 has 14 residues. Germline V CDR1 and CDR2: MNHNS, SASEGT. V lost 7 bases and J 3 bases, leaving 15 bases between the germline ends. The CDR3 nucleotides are TGTGCCAGCACCACCCGGTCGGCACACTATGGCTACACCTTC. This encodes CASTTRSAHYGYTF.

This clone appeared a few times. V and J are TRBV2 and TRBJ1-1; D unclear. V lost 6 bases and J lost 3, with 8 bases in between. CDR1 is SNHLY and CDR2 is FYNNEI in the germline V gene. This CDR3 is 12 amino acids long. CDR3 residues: CASRAGHTEAFF. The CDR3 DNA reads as TGTGCCAGCAGGGCGGGTCACACTGAAGCTTTCTTT. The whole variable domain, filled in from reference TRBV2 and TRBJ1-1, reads EPEVTQTPSHQVTQMGQEVILRCVPISNHLYFYWYRQILGQKVEFLVSFYNNEISEKSEIFDDQFSVERPDGSNFTLKIRSTKLEDSAMYFCASRAGHTEAFFGQGTRLTVV.

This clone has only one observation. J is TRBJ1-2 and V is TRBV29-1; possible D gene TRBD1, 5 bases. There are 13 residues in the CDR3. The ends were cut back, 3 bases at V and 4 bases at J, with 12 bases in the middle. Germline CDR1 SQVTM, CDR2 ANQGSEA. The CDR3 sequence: CSVDTGGTYGYTF. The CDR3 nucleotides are TGCAGCGTTGACACAGGTGGCACCTATGGCTACACCTTC. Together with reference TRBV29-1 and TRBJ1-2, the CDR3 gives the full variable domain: SAVISQKPSRDICQRGTSLTIQCQVDSQVTMMFWYRQQPGQSLTLIATANQGSEATYESGFVIDKFPISRPNLTFSTLTVSNMSPEDSSIYLCSVDTGGTYGYTFGSGTRLTVV.

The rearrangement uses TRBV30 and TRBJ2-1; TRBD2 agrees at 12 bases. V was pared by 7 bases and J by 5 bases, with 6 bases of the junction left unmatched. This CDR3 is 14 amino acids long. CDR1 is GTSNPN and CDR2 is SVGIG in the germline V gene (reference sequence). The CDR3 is CAYRTSGTNNEQFF. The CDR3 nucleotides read TGTGCCTACCGGACTAGCGGGACCAACAATGAGCAGTTCTTC. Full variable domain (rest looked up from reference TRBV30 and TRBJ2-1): SQTIHQWPATLVQPVGSPLSLECTVEGTSNPNLYWYRQAAGRGLQLLFYSVGIGQISSEVPQNLSASRPQDRQFILSSKKLLLSDSGFYLCAYRTSGTNNEQFFGPGTRLTVL.

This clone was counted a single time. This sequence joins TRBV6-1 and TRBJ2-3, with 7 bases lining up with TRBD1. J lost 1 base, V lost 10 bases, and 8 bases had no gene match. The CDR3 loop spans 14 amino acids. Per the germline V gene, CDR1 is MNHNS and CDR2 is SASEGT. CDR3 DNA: TGTGCCACCTCCCTAGGGGGCGGCACAGATACGCAGTATTTT. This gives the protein CATSLGGGTDTQYF.

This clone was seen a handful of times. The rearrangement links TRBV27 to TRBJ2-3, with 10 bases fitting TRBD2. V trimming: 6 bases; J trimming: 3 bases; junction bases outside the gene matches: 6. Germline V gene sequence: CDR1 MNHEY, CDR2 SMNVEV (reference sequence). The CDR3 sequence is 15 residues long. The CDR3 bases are TGTGCCAGCAGGGGACTAGCGATCGGTACAGATACGCAGTATTTT. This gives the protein CASRGLAIGTDTQYF.

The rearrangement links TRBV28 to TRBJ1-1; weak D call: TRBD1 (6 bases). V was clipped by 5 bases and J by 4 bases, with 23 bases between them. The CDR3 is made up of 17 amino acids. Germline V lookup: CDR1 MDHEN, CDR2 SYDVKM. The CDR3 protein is CASSTPSLGQRGTEAFF. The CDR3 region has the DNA TGTGCCAGCAGTACCCCATCCCTAGGACAGCGGGGCACTGAAGCTTTCTTT.

The chain's CDR3 is CASSMTGDTGELFF. For the CDR3, the DNA is TGTGCCAGCAGCATGACAGGGGACACCGGGGAGCTGTTTTTT. V is TRBV11-3 and J is TRBJ2-2, with 8 bases aligning to TRBD1. This CDR3 spans 14 amino acids. With 5 bases clipped from V and 3 bases from J, the junction kept 2 bases outside the gene matches. CDR1 SGHNT and CDR2 YENEEA come from the germline V gene. Combining the CDR3 with reference TRBV11-3 and TRBJ2-2 gives the whole variable domain EAGVVQSPRYKIIEKKQPVAFWCNPISGHNTLYWYLQNLGQGPELLIRYENEEAVDDSQLPKDRFSAERLKGVDSTLKIQPAELGDSAVYLCASSMTGDTGELFFGEGSRLTVL.

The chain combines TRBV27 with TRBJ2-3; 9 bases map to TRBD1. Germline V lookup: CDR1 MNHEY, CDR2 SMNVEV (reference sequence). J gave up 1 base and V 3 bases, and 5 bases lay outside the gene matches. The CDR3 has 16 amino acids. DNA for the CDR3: TGTGCCAGCAGTTTGGACAGGGGATTGGGCACAGATACGCAGTATTTT. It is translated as CASSLDRGLGTDTQYF.

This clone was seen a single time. DNA for the CDR3: TGTGCCAGCAGTTCAGGGAGGGAGAGCCGGTTTTTT. Residues: CASSSGRESRFF. The chain recombines TRBV6-1 with TRBJ2-2; 7 bases align to TRBD2. Germline V lookup: CDR1 MNHNS, CDR2 SASEGT. V lost 5 bases to trimming and J lost 16 bases; unmatched junction nucleotides: 10. There are 12 residues in the CDR3.

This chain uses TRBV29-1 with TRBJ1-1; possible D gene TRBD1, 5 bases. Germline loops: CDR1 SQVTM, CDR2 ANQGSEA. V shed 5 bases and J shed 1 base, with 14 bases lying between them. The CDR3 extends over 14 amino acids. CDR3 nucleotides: TGCAGCGTTCCTCCGCCAGGGTGGAACACTGAAGCTTTCTTT. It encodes CSVPPPGWNTEAFF. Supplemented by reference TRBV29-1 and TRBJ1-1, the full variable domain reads SAVISQKPSRDICQRGTSLTIQCQVDSQVTMMFWYRQQPGQSLTLIATANQGSEATYESGFVIDKFPISRPNLTFSTLTVSNMSPEDSSIYLCSVPPPGWNTEAFFGQGTRLTVV.

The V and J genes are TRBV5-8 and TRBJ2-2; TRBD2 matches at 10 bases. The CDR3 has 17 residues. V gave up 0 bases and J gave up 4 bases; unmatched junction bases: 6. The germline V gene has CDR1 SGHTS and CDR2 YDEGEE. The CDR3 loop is CASSLAAASGSTGELFF. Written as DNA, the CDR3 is TGTGCCAGCAGCTTGGCCGCGGCTAGCGGGAGCACCGGGGAGCTGTTTTTT. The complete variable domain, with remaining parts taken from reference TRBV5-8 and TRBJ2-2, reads EAGVTQSPTHLIKTRGQQATLRCSPISGHTSVYWYQQALGLGLQFLLWYDEGEERNRGNFPPRFSGRQFPNYSSELNVNALELEDSALYLCASSLAAASGSTGELFFGEGSRLTVL.

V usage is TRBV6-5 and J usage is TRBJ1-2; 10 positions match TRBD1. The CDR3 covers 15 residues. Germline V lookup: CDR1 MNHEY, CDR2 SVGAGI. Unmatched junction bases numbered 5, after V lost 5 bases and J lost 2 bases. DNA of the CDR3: TGTGCCAGCAGTCCTTGGACAGGGGGGAACTATGGCTACACCTTC. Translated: CASSPWTGGNYGYTF.

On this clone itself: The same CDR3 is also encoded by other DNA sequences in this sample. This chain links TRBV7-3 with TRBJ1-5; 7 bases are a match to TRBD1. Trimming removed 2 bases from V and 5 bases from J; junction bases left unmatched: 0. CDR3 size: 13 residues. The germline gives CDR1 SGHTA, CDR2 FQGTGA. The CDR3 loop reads CASSLQGDQPQHF. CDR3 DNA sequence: TGTGCCAGCAGCTTACAGGGGGATCAGCCCCAGCATTTT.

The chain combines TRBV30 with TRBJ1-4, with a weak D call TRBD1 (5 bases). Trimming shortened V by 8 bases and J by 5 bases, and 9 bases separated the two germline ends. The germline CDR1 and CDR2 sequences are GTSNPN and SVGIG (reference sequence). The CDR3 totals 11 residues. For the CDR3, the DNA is TGTGCCGGGGGGAGGAATGAAAAACTGTTTTTT. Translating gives CAGGRNEKLFF. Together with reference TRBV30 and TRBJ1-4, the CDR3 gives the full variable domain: SQTIHQWPATLVQPVGSPLSLECTVEGTSNPNLYWYRQAAGRGLQLLFYSVGIGQISSEVPQNLSASRPQDRQFILSSKKLLLSDSGFYLCAGGRNEKLFFGSGTQLSVL.